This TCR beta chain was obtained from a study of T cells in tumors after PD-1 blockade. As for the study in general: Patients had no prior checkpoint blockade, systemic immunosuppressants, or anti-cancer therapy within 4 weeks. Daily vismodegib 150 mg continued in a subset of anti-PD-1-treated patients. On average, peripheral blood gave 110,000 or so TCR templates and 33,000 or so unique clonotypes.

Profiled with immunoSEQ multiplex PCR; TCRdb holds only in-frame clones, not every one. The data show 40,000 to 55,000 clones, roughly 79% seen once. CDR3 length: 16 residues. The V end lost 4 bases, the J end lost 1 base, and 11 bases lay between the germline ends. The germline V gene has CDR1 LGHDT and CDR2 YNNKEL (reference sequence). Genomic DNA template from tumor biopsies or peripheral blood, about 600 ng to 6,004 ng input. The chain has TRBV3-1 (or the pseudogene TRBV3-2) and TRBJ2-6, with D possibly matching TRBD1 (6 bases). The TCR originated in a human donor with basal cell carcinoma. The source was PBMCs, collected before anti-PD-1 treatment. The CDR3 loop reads CASSLLGGSGANVLTF. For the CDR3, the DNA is TGTGCCAGCAGCCTCCTAGGGGGTTCTGGGGCCAACGTCCTGACTTTC.